The 26 T cell receptor beta chains below were found in one sample sequenced in a study of shared clonotypes between healthy human individuals. CD8 cells classed as naive were CD45RO-negative and positively selected for CCR7, excluding terminally differentiated effector memory CD45RA+ cells. Assay used: immunoSEQ multiplex PCR; TCRdb lists only in-frame clones, some missing. The data contain around 2,000,000 clones, approximately 95% of them singletons. The sample taken for sequencing was naive CD8+ T cells sorted from blood. These receptors were obtained from a young man in good health.

The chain has TRBV7-8 and TRBJ2-5, with D perhaps matching TRBD1 (8 bases). Germline V gene data show CDR1 as SGHVS and CDR2 as FQNEAQ. The CDR3 totals 15 residues. The V gene lost 1 base and the J gene lost 4 bases, with 13 bases spanning the gap. As DNA, the CDR3 is TGTGCCAGCAGCTTAGGGACAGGGAGGGGAGAGACCCAGTACTTC. It encodes CASSLGTGRGETQYF.

J is TRBJ2-7 and V is TRBV5-8, with TRBD1 matching 11 bases. CDR1 is SGHTS, CDR2 YDEGEE, per germline. The CDR3 is 15 residues long. Germline trimming cut 4 bases from V and 4 bases from J; bases unmatched to any gene: 7. The CDR3 is CASSPGTGGLYEQYF. DNA for the CDR3: TGTGCCAGCAGCCCTGGGACAGGGGGACTGTACGAGCAGTACTTC.

The V call is TRBV6-5, the J call TRBJ1-1; D is possibly TRBD1 (6 bases). This CDR3 is 14 amino acids long. In germline, CDR1 is MNHEY, CDR2 SVGAGI. The germline V and J ends were trimmed by 5 bases and 3 bases, with 13 bases remaining between them. The CDR3 nucleotides are TGTGCCAGCAGTCCCCCGGACAGTTACACTGAAGCTTTCTTT. It translates to CASSPPDSYTEAFF.

CDR3 sequence (DNA): TGCGCCAGCAGCCAAGAGTCCCTAGCGGGAGAGGGGTACGAGCAGTACTTC. It is translated as CASSQESLAGEGYEQYF. The chain combines TRBV4-1 with TRBJ2-7, with 10 bases matching TRBD2. The CDR3 spans 17 residues. The ends lost 0 bases at V and 4 bases at J; junction bases unmatched: 9. From germline, CDR1 is MGHRA and CDR2 YSYEKL.

For the CDR3, the DNA is TGTGCCAGCAGCTTGGGCAGTAATGAAAAACTGTTTTTT. This sequence encodes CASSLGSNEKLFF. This chain links TRBV5-4 with TRBJ1-4, with unresolved D. The CDR3 consists of 13 residues. Per germline, CDR1 SGHNT and CDR2 YYREEE (reference sequence). The V and J ends lost 0 bases and 4 bases respectively, with 4 bases between them.

The chain employs TRBV5-5 and TRBJ2-7, with 7 bases aligning to TRBD1. Germline V gene lookup returns CDR1 SGHKS and CDR2 YYEKEE (reference sequence). The CDR3 is 16 amino acids. Germline trimming cut 0 bases from V and 4 bases from J; bases unmatched to any gene: 10. For the CDR3, the DNA is TGTGCCAGCAGCTTGGGCGAGACAGGGATAGGGTACGAGCAGTACTTC. Translating it yields CASSLGETGIGYEQYF.

This chain uses TRBV27 with TRBJ2-3, with a possible D match to TRBD2 (5 bases). The germline gives CDR1 MNHEY, CDR2 SMNVEV (reference sequence). Deletions cut 2 bases from V and 2 bases from J, with 26 bases between. The CDR3 sequence is 20 residues long. The CDR3 nucleotides are TGTGCCAGCAGTTTAGAGGGTCCCAGCGGACCAGGTTTCTACACAGATACGCAGTATTTT. Its protein is CASSLEGPSGPGFYTDTQYF.

The chain uses TRBV4-3 and TRBJ2-3, with a tentative D call TRBD2 (5 bases). CDR3 length equals 15 residues. Germline CDR1 is LGHNA and CDR2 is YSLEER. V shed 0 bases and J shed 3 bases, with 10 bases lying between them. CDR3 coding DNA: TGCGCCAGCAGCCAAGACCCAGAGGGTACAGATACGCAGTATTTT. Residues: CASSQDPEGTDTQYF.

The table lists this clone with a count of one. This chain connects TRBV6-4 to TRBJ2-2, with 11 nucleotides matching TRBD2. Trimming took 3 bases from V and 7 from J; bases not matched to a gene: 13. The CDR3 sequence is 18 residues long. Per germline, CDR1 MRHNA and CDR2 SNTAGT. In nucleotides, the CDR3 is TGTGCCAGCAGTGATATCGATACACTAGCGGGAGCGGACGGGGAGCTGTTTTTT. Protein sequence: CASSDIDTLAGADGELFF.

For this clone: A much larger clone differs from this one at a single base, so this may be a read error. CDR3 residues: CASSYGGNTEAFF. CDR3 bases: TGTGCCAGCAGCTACGGGGGGAACACTGAAGCTTTCTTT. V usage is TRBV7-9 and J usage is TRBJ1-1; a possible D gene is TRBD1 (5 bases). Germline CDR1 and CDR2: SEHNR and FQNEAQ (reference sequence). Trimming stripped 4 bases from V and 1 base from J, with 7 bases between. This CDR3 region has 13 residues.

The CDR3 sequence: CASSLGSEGGDEQFF. The CDR3 region has the DNA TGTGCCAGCAGTTTGGGCAGTGAGGGGGGCGATGAGCAGTTCTTC. The chain combines TRBV28 with TRBJ2-1; D could derive from TRBD1 or TRBD2 (6 bases each). CDR1 is MDHEN, CDR2 SYDVKM, per germline. The CDR3 is 15 residues long. V was trimmed by 3 bases and J by 8 bases, leaving 17 bases between them.

The chain uses TRBV30 and TRBJ2-5, with D perhaps matching TRBD1 (6 bases). The CDR3 contains 11 residues. CDR1 is GTSNPN and CDR2 is SVGIG in the germline V gene (reference sequence). Trimming removed 4 bases at V and 7 bases at J, with 10 bases between. The CDR3 spells CAWKGEWTQYF. CDR3 nucleotide sequence: TGTGCCTGGAAGGGGGAGTGGACCCAGTACTTC.

The chain is built from TRBV11-2 and TRBJ2-7; TRBD1 is a possible D gene (5 bases). The CDR3 length is 12 residues. V lost 0 bases and J lost 9, with 9 bases in between. Looked up from germline, CDR1 is SGHAT and CDR2 is FQNNGV. The DNA for the CDR3 is TGTGCCAGCAGCTTAGATAATAGGGGGCAGTACTTC. Translation gives CASSLDNRGQYF.

The V and J genes are TRBV27 and TRBJ1-4; D call uncertain. This CDR3 has 14 residues. Germline V gives CDR1 MNHEY, CDR2 SMNVEV (reference sequence). Trimming removed 3 bases at V and 0 bases at J, with 5 bases between. CDR3 amino acids: CASSLVATNEKLFF. The CDR3 DNA reads TGTGCCAGCAGTTTGGTCGCAACTAATGAAAAACTGTTTTTT.

The CDR3 region is CASSWDGFQETQYF. Here the CDR3 DNA reads TGTGCCAGCAGCTGGGACGGCTTCCAAGAGACCCAGTACTTC. The rearrangement joins TRBV7-8 to TRBJ2-5; the D gene could be TRBD1 or TRBD2 (5 bases each). Trimming took off 4 bases at V and 1 base at J, with 10 bases between the two ends. The CDR3 covers 14 residues. From germline, CDR1 is SGHVS and CDR2 FQNEAQ. Supplemented by reference TRBV7-8 and TRBJ2-5, the full variable domain reads GAGVSQSPRYKVAKRGQDVALRCDPISGHVSLFWYQQALGQGPEFLTYFQNEAQLDKSGLPSDRFFAERPEGSVSTLKIQRTQQEDSAVYLCASSWDGFQETQYFGPGTRLLVL.

The chain joins TRBV10-2 to TRBJ2-7; possibly TRBD1 for D (5 bases). Trimming pared 6 bases from V and 3 bases from J, leaving 9 bases between. This CDR3 has 12 amino acids. Germline lookup yields CDR1 WSHSY and CDR2 SAAADI. The CDR3 DNA reads TGCGCCAGCAGACAGGAGAGCTACGAGCAGTACTTC. This gives the protein CASRQESYEQYF.

In regard to this clone: The same CDR3 also results from other DNA sequences found in this sample. The chain carries TRBV7-9 and TRBJ2-7, with no clear D. The CDR3 is 13 amino acids. Looked up from germline, CDR1 is SEHNR and CDR2 is FQNEAQ (reference sequence). Trimming took 5 bases from V and 6 from J, leaving 14 bases between them. This chain's CDR3 is CASSPNLGGEQYF. CDR3 nucleotides: TGTGCCAGCAGCCCAAACCTAGGTGGCGAGCAGTACTTC.

At least ten counts were recorded for this clone. V is TRBV13 and J is TRBJ2-1; D perhaps matches TRBD1 (6 bases). The CDR3 is 14 amino acids. The germline V and J ends were trimmed by 3 bases and 4 bases, with 10 bases remaining between them. Germline CDR1 reads PRHDT; CDR2 reads FYEKMQ (reference sequence). CDR3 amino acids: CASSFEGVYNEQFF. CDR3 coding DNA: TGTGCCAGCAGCTTTGAGGGGGTGTACAATGAGCAGTTCTTC. The full variable domain, with the rest looked up from reference TRBV13 and TRBJ2-1, is AAGVIQSPRHLIKEKRETATLKCYPIPRHDTVYWYQQGPGQDPQFLISFYEKMQSDKGSIPDRFSAQQFSDYHSELNMSSLELGDSALYFCASSFEGVYNEQFFGPGTRLTVL.

The chain recombines TRBV9 with TRBJ1-2; tentatively, D is TRBD1 (6 bases). Germline values: CDR1 SGDLS, CDR2 YYNGEE. V was trimmed by 0 bases and J by 8 bases, leaving 11 bases between them. The CDR3 has 13 amino acids. The CDR3 protein is CASSVVQGVGYTF. The DNA for the CDR3 is TGTGCCAGCAGCGTAGTACAGGGAGTCGGCTACACCTTC.

This chain connects TRBV7-3 to TRBJ2-1; tentatively, D is TRBD1 or TRBD2 (5 bases each). The germline CDR1 and CDR2 sequences are SGHTA and FQGTGA. Trimming took off 6 bases at V and 6 bases at J, with 15 bases between the two ends. The CDR3 totals 14 residues. The CDR3 DNA reads as TGTGCCAGCAGTTATCGTGGGGGTACCAATGAGCAGTTCTTC. Amino acid sequence: CASSYRGGTNEQFF.

This clone was observed a single time. This chain connects TRBV10-1 to TRBJ2-1, with D possibly TRBD2 on 5 matching bases. The germline V gene encodes CDR1 WNHNN and CDR2 SYGVQD (reference sequence). V dropped 3 bases and J dropped 9 bases, with 12 bases sitting between them. The CDR3 has 13 residues. The CDR3, as DNA: TGCGCCAGCAGTGAAGGGATAGCGCTTGAGCAGTTCTTC. Its translation is CASSEGIALEQFF.

CDR3 coding DNA: TGTGCCAGCAGCGCCTATACACAAAACACTGAAGCTTTCTTT. Translation: CASSAYTQNTEAFF. The V gene is TRBV9, the J gene TRBJ1-1; D ambiguous. V dropped 3 bases and J dropped 2 bases, with 11 bases sitting between them. This CDR3 comprises 14 residues. Germline loops: CDR1 SGDLS, CDR2 YYNGEE.

The chain recombines TRBV7-9 with TRBJ2-7; 7 bases line up with TRBD1. The CDR3 is made up of 15 amino acids. Germline V gives CDR1 SEHNR, CDR2 FQNEAQ (reference sequence). The V and J ends lost 0 bases and 5 bases, in that order; junction bases with no gene match: 7. In DNA, the CDR3 is TGTGCCAGCAGCTTAGCGGGGAGACAGGGCCACGAGCAGTACTTC. Its translation is CASSLAGRQGHEQYF.

The chain recombines TRBV6-1 with TRBJ2-5; TRBD1 might be the D (5 bases). With 0 bases removed from V and 8 bases from J, the gap between germline ends came to 13 bases. The germline V gene has CDR1 MNHNS and CDR2 SASEGT. CDR3 length: 14 residues. The CDR3, as DNA: TGTGCCAGCAGTGAAGCAGGGGTTTCCCGCACCCAGTACTTC. It translates to CASSEAGVSRTQYF.

The chain couples TRBV9 to TRBJ1-2; 8 bases map to TRBD1. The CDR3 spans 13 residues. Trimming at V came to 1 base and at J to 7 bases, leaving 3 bases not matched to a gene. Germline V CDR1 and CDR2: SGDLS, YYNGEE. CDR3 sequence reads: CASSVSGGFGYTF. The CDR3 coding sequence is TGTGCCAGCAGCGTATCAGGGGGCTTTGGCTACACCTTC.

The rearrangement links TRBV6-1 to TRBJ1-5; D is perhaps TRBD1 (5 bases). V dropped 5 bases and J dropped 4 bases, with 15 bases sitting between them. The CDR3 consists of 15 residues. Germline CDR1 and CDR2: MNHNS and SASEGT. CDR3 sequence: CASSLYDGGNQPQHF. CDR3 DNA: TGTGCCAGCAGTCTATACGACGGGGGAAATCAGCCCCAGCATTTT.